These 17 T cell receptor beta chains were all obtained from the same sample, sequenced in a study of graft-versus-host responses after intestinal transplantation. These receptors have no identified antigens. Produced via immunoSEQ multiplex PCR; TCRdb's table is partial and in-frame only. Of some 120,000 clones listed, 90% are singletons. Here the sequenced sample was unstimulated CD4+ T cells sorted from spleen or lymph node cells, taken before intestinal transplant. These receptor sequences come from a human donor who received an intestinal transplant.

V and J are TRBV28 and TRBJ2-1, with 11 positions matching TRBD2. The germline gives CDR1 MDHEN, CDR2 SYDVKM. V shed 6 bases and J 3 bases; nucleotides not matched to a gene: 4. The CDR3 has 15 residues. This CDR3 is CASSRLAGGYNEQFF. The CDR3 nucleotides read TGTGCCAGCAGCCGGCTAGCGGGGGGCTACAATGAGCAGTTCTTC.

The V and J genes are TRBV7-2 and TRBJ1-3, with 10 bases aligning to TRBD1. CDR1 SGHTA and CDR2 FQGNSA come from the germline V gene. V lost 2 bases to trimming and J lost 0 bases; unmatched junction nucleotides: 10. This CDR3 has 19 residues. In nucleotides, the CDR3 is TGTGCCAGCAGCTTAAGACAGGGGGCCCACTTGGGCTCTGGAAACACCATATATTTT. It specifies CASSLRQGAHLGSGNTIYF.

This rearrangement joins TRBV5-1 to TRBJ2-5, with a weak D call TRBD1 (6 bases). Germline CDR1 reads SGHRS; CDR2 reads YFSETQ. V was cut by 0 bases and J by 3 bases, with 9 bases left in between. This CDR3 has 14 residues. The DNA for the CDR3 is TGCGCCAGCAGCTTGGGTTACAGGGAAGAGACCCAGTACTTC. Its translation is CASSLGYREETQYF.

This sequence joins TRBV7-8 and TRBJ2-5, with 8 bases fitting TRBD1. Near its end, the DNA agrees better with TRBJ2-7, so the J call may be wrong. The CDR3 is made up of 14 amino acids. Germline CDR1 and CDR2: SGHVS and FQNEAQ. CDR3 sequence (DNA): TGTGCCAGCAGCTTAGGGGGACAGGCCTACGAGCAGTACTTC. Amino acid sequence: CASSLGGQAYEQYF.

The CDR3: CASSRGTSIADTQYF. For the CDR3, the DNA is TGCGCCAGCAGCCGAGGAACTAGTATCGCAGATACGCAGTATTTT. The chain joins TRBV4-1 to TRBJ2-3, with D tentatively TRBD2 (5 bases). The germline gives CDR1 MGHRA, CDR2 YSYEKL. This CDR3 is 15 amino acids long. V lost 4 bases and J 4 bases, leaving 15 bases between the germline ends.

The V and J genes are TRBV2 and TRBJ2-2; 9 positions agree with TRBD2. CDR1 SNHLY and CDR2 FYNNEI come from the germline V gene. Trimming at V came to 4 bases and at J to 5 bases, leaving 5 bases not matched to a gene. The CDR3 spans 15 residues. DNA of the CDR3: TGTGCCAGCAGTGGGCTAGCGGGGAATACCGGGGAGCTGTTTTTT. This codes for CASSGLAGNTGELFF.

V usage is TRBV6-1 and J usage is TRBJ2-3; D might be TRBD2 (5 bases). The CDR3 sequence is 13 residues long. Germline CDR1 is MNHNS and CDR2 is SASEGT. Between the trimmed V and J ends, which lost 6 bases and 4 bases, there was a span of 11 bases. The chain's CDR3 is CASSLSRADTQYF. CDR3 bases: TGTGCCAGCAGCCTTTCGAGGGCAGATACGCAGTATTTT.

The V call is TRBV5-1, the J call TRBJ2-7; a possible D gene is TRBD2 (6 bases). V lost 0 bases, J lost 3 bases, and 7 bases lay in between. The CDR3 loop spans 13 amino acids. Per germline, CDR1 SGHRS and CDR2 YFSETQ. CDR3 protein: CASSLVADYEQYF. The CDR3 region has the DNA TGCGCCAGCAGCTTGGTAGCGGACTACGAGCAGTACTTC.

This chain uses TRBV27 with TRBJ2-5; 7 bases agree with TRBD1. The J call may be faulty, since TRBJ2-7 better matches the DNA end. The CDR3 covers 14 residues. Germline assignment: CDR1 MNHEY and CDR2 SMNVEV (reference sequence). CDR3 in amino acids: CASRPRQGTYEQYF. The CDR3 region has the DNA TGTGCCAGCAGGCCTCGACAGGGAACCTACGAGCAGTACTTC.

This sequence joins TRBV19 and TRBJ2-1; TRBD2 might be the D (7 bases). The germline gives CDR1 LNHDA, CDR2 SQIVND (reference sequence). The CDR3 covers 17 residues. V was clipped by 6 bases and J by 5 bases, with 23 bases between them. As DNA, the CDR3 is TGTGCCAGTAGGACTAGGGCGGCGGGGGCCACTAACAATGAGCAGTTCTTC. It codes for CASRTRAAGATNNEQFF.

The chain carries TRBV5-5 and TRBJ2-1; weak D call: TRBD2 (5 bases). The V and J ends lost 2 bases and 9 bases respectively, with 15 bases between them. The CDR3 sequence is 14 residues long. Germline assignment: CDR1 SGHKS and CDR2 YYEKEE (reference sequence). The CDR3 bases are TGTGCCAGCAGCTTATACGGGCCAAGCGGTGAGCAGTTCTTC. It encodes CASSLYGPSGEQFF.

This clone occurred once. The chain has TRBV5-4 and TRBJ2-3; the match to TRBD1 covers 10 bases. J lost 0 bases, V lost 4 bases, and 2 bases had no gene match. This CDR3 has 15 residues. The germline V gene encodes CDR1 SGHNT and CDR2 YYREEE (reference sequence). The CDR3 is CASSGGQGSTDTQYF. For the CDR3, the DNA is TGTGCCAGCAGCGGGGGACAGGGGAGCACAGATACGCAGTATTTT.

This clone has just a few counts. The chain employs TRBV7-3 and TRBJ2-2; possible D gene TRBD2, 8 bases. The V and J ends lost 4 bases and 5 bases respectively, with 14 bases between them. The V gene's germline CDR1 is SGHTA and CDR2 FQGTGA. This CDR3 is built from 15 residues. The CDR3 DNA is TGTGCCAGCAGCTCAGGGGGACTAGGGACCGGGGAGCTGTTTTTT. This gives the protein CASSSGGLGTGELFF.

The rearrangement uses TRBV9 and TRBJ1-3, with D possibly matching TRBD1 (6 bases). The germline V gene encodes CDR1 SGDLS and CDR2 YYNGEE. Trimming took 3 bases from V and 0 from J, leaving 10 bases between them. The CDR3 covers 15 residues. The CDR3 sequence: CASSADSASGNTIYF. The CDR3, as DNA: TGTGCCAGCAGCGCGGACAGTGCCTCTGGAAACACCATATATTTT. The full variable domain, its missing parts supplied by reference TRBV9 and TRBJ1-3, is DSGVTQTPKHLITATGQRVTLRCSPRSGDLSVYWYQQSLDQGLQFLIQYYNGEERAKGNILERFSAQQFPDLHSELNLSSLELGDSALYFCASSADSASGNTIYFGEGSWLTVV.

The chain joins TRBV25-1 to TRBJ2-7, with D possibly TRBD2 on 5 matching bases. The V end was cut by 6 bases, the J end by 2 bases, with 11 bases between. CDR1 is MGHDK and CDR2 is SYGVNS in the germline V gene. The CDR3 totals 13 residues. DNA of the CDR3: TGTGCCAGCAGACGAGACGGGACCTACGAGCAGTACTTC. Protein product: CASRRDGTYEQYF.

V usage is TRBV5-1 and J usage is TRBJ1-1, with a possible D match to TRBD1 (6 bases). Looked up from germline, CDR1 is SGHRS and CDR2 is YFSETQ. V dropped 3 bases and J dropped 10 bases, with 13 bases sitting between them. The CDR3 has 12 residues. For the CDR3, the DNA is TGCGCCAGCAGCTATAGGGGGGGTGCAGCTTTCTTT. This gives the protein CASSYRGGAAFF.

This chain joins TRBV7-2 and TRBJ2-7, with 9 bases lining up with TRBD1. This CDR3 contains 16 residues. The germline CDR1 and CDR2 sequences are SGHTA and FQGNSA. V lost 5 bases and J lost 2; bases outside the gene matches: 10. The CDR3 nucleotides read TGTGCCAGCAGCCCCCACAGGGGGCGAAAGCCCTACGAGCAGTACTTC. This codes for CASSPHRGRKPYEQYF.